What follows are 8 T cell receptor beta chains derived from one specimen sequenced in a study of cytomegalovirus exposure and HLA in healthy donors. The PCR used 60 Vbeta and 13 Jbeta primers. Data came from immunoSEQ multiplex PCR; TCRdb stores just in-frame clones and leaves some out. The sample holds roughly 160,000 clones, about four fifths seen once. Sequenced sample: PBMCs. The source is a man younger than 45 in good health and CMV-seronegative.

The count of this clone is one. The CDR3, as DNA: TGCGCCAGCAGCCCCGGGACAGGGGATGTTGTGGACCAGTACTTC. This gives the protein CASSPGTGDVVDQYF. The chain uses TRBV5-1 and TRBJ2-5, with 10 bases matching TRBD1. Per germline, CDR1 SGHRS and CDR2 YFSETQ. The CDR3 sequence is 15 residues long. The J segment lost 10 bases and the V segment lost 4 bases, leaving 13 bases of the junction unmatched.

The chain carries TRBV5-1 and TRBJ1-1; the D is unclear. From germline, CDR1 is SGHRS and CDR2 YFSETQ. The CDR3 contains 12 residues. Trimming took off 6 bases at V and 0 bases at J, with 6 bases between the two ends. The CDR3 spells CASTGLNTEAFF. As DNA, the CDR3 is TGCGCCAGCACTGGGCTGAACACTGAAGCTTTCTTT.

This rearrangement joins TRBV14 to TRBJ2-7; TRBD1 matches at 7 bases. Trimming took 4 bases from V and 4 from J; bases not matched to a gene: 10. This CDR3 spans 15 amino acids. Germline lookup yields CDR1 SGHDN and CDR2 FVKESK. The CDR3 DNA follows: TGTGCCAGCAGCCCCAAGTGGACAGGCTCTTACGAGCAGTACTTC. Protein: CASSPKWTGSYEQYF.

The genes are TRBV6-6 and TRBJ2-7; D remains unclear. CDR1 is MNHNY, CDR2 SVGAGI, per germline (reference sequence). The CDR3 runs to 16 residues. V gave up 3 bases and J gave up 0 bases, with 15 bases separating them. This CDR3 is CASSYLDGDSSYEQYF. The CDR3 DNA reads as TGTGCCAGCAGTTATCTCGACGGAGATAGCTCCTACGAGCAGTACTTC.

This clone was seen a single time. The rearrangement links TRBV18 to TRBJ2-7; the match to TRBD2 covers 8 bases. Germline assignment: CDR1 KGHSH and CDR2 LQKENI. This CDR3 comprises 16 residues. Trimming at V came to 5 bases and at J to 3 bases, leaving 12 bases not matched to a gene. The CDR3 sequence: CASSADLGGRSYEQYF. CDR3 DNA: TGTGCCAGCTCAGCGGACCTGGGCGGGAGGAGCTACGAGCAGTACTTC.

V gene TRBV7-9 combines with J gene TRBJ2-3, with TRBD2 matching over 10 bases. The CDR3 consists of 16 residues. The junction had 12 bases not matched to a gene; V was cut back by 10 bases and J by 2 bases. Germline V gene lookup returns CDR1 SEHNR and CDR2 FQNEAQ (reference sequence). The CDR3 region has the DNA TGTGCCACCTCCCAGACTAGCGGGTCCGACACAGATACGCAGTATTTT. Protein product: CATSQTSGSDTDTQYF.

Only a few counts were recorded for this clone. This rearrangement joins TRBV5-1 to TRBJ2-3; TRBD1 aligns across 7 bases. The V gene end was trimmed by 4 bases and the J gene end by 2 bases; junction bases not matched to a gene: 13. Looked up from germline, CDR1 is SGHRS and CDR2 is YFSETQ. CDR3 length: 17 residues. This CDR3 reads CASSLTTGATFTDTQYF. DNA of the CDR3: TGCGCCAGCAGCCTTACTACAGGGGCTACCTTCACAGATACGCAGTATTTT.

V is TRBV6-5 and J is TRBJ2-1; 7 positions agree with TRBD2. Germline V lookup: CDR1 MNHEY, CDR2 SVGAGI. V trimming: 6 bases; J trimming: 3 bases; junction bases outside the gene matches: 8. This CDR3 has 15 residues. The CDR3 here is CASSPSGAIYNEQFF. The CDR3 DNA follows: TGTGCCAGCAGCCCAAGCGGGGCAATCTACAATGAGCAGTTCTTC.